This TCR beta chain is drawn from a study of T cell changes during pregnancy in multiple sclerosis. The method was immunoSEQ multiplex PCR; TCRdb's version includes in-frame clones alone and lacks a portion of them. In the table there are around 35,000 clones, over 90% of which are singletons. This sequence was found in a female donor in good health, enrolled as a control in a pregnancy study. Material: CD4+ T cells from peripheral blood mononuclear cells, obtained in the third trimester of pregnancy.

DNA for the CDR3: TGTGCCAGTAGTCTACGGGAGTCCACTGAAGCTTTCTTT. It translates to CASSLRESTEAFF. The J gene is TRBJ1-1, the V gene TRBV19; the D is unclear. V was trimmed by 5 bases and J by 4 bases, leaving 11 bases between them. Germline V gene sequence: CDR1 LNHDA, CDR2 SQIVND (reference sequence). There are 13 residues in the CDR3.